The 13 T cell receptor beta chains presented below share a single source sample, sequenced in a study of T cell changes during pregnancy in multiple sclerosis. The protocol was immunoSEQ multiplex PCR, while the TCRdb copy is restricted to in-frame clones and leaves out a portion. The sample has under 65,000 clones; about 90% are singletons. Sequencing was performed on CD4+ T cells from peripheral blood mononuclear cells, taken after pregnancy. The receptors shown here come from a female donor with multiple sclerosis, enrolled in a pregnancy study.

The chain combines TRBV9 with TRBJ2-1; the D gene is possibly TRBD2 (5 bases). The CDR3 runs 17 residues. Trimming took 4 bases from V and 10 from J, leaving 27 bases between them. Germline CDR1 SGDLS, CDR2 YYNGEE. CDR3 residues: CASSPSVIGSGVGEQFF. The CDR3 DNA is TGTGCCAGCAGCCCATCCGTAATAGGGAGTGGGGTTGGGGAGCAGTTCTTC.

The CDR3 DNA reads as TGTGCCAGCAGTGAGCCGGGACAGGGGGTAGGAACTAATGAAAAACTGTTTTTT. Amino acids: CASSEPGQGVGTNEKLFF. The chain recombines TRBV25-1 with TRBJ1-4; 11 bases align to TRBD1. V dropped 3 bases and J dropped 1; count of bases not matched to a gene: 7. The CDR3 is 18 amino acids. The germline V gene encodes CDR1 MGHDK and CDR2 SYGVNS.

The chain employs TRBV5-4 and TRBJ2-2, with D hard to call. The germline V gene encodes CDR1 SGHNT and CDR2 YYREEE (reference sequence). V was clipped by 2 bases and J by 2 bases, with 7 bases between them. There are 14 residues in the CDR3. The CDR3 reads CASSFVRNTGELFF. Here the CDR3 DNA reads TGTGCCAGCAGCTTTGTCAGAAACACCGGGGAGCTGTTTTTT.

The V and J genes are TRBV9 and TRBJ1-6, with 7 bases aligning to TRBD1. The germline CDR1 and CDR2 sequences are SGDLS and YYNGEE. Trimming removed 4 bases from V and 7 bases from J; junction bases left unmatched: 8. This CDR3 spans 15 amino acids. CDR3 DNA sequence: TGTGCCAGCAGCCGCCTCGGACAGGAGAATTCACCCCTCCACTTT. Its translation: CASSRLGQENSPLHF.

The chain combines TRBV9 with TRBJ1-4; D gene uncertain. CDR1 and CDR2 from the germline V gene are SGDLS and YYNGEE. Trimming shortened V by 3 bases and J by 13 bases, and 19 bases separated the two germline ends. The CDR3 covers 14 residues. The CDR3 DNA follows: TGTGCCAGCAGCGCCCGGTCAGGTGGAGGGATACTGTTTTTT. It is translated as CASSARSGGGILFF. Full variable domain (outside the CDR3, taken from reference TRBV9 and TRBJ1-4): DSGVTQTPKHLITATGQRVTLRCSPRSGDLSVYWYQQSLDQGLQFLIQYYNGEERAKGNILERFSAQQFPDLHSELNLSSLELGDSALYFCASSARSGGGILFFGSGTQLSVL.

V and J are TRBV4-1 and TRBJ2-1; TRBD1 matches 7 bases. V gave up 3 bases and J gave up 6 bases; unmatched junction bases: 5. The CDR3 covers 14 residues. Germline CDR1 MGHRA, CDR2 YSYEKL. CDR3 loop: CASSQVTGSNEQFF. In nucleotides, the CDR3 is TGCGCCAGCAGCCAGGTGACAGGGAGCAATGAGCAGTTCTTC.

V is TRBV18 and J is TRBJ1-5, with 10 bases matching TRBD1. CDR3 size: 15 residues. Germline lookup yields CDR1 KGHSH and CDR2 LQKENI. V lost 2 bases, J lost 5 bases, and 3 bases stayed unmatched. The CDR3 loop is CASSPSTGGDQPQHF. DNA of the CDR3: TGTGCCAGCTCACCATCGACAGGGGGCGATCAGCCCCAGCATTTT.

The CDR3 nucleotides are TGTGCCAGCAGCCTCCCTTTCGCGGGTGAGCAGTTCTTC. Translation: CASSLPFAGEQFF. The chain combines TRBV5-6 with TRBJ2-1, with D perhaps matching TRBD2 (5 bases). Trimming left V 4 bases short and J 9 bases short, with 14 bases between. The CDR3 is made up of 13 amino acids. CDR1 and CDR2 from the germline V gene are SGHDT and YYEEEE.

Comment on this clone: Sequence at one end of the junction differs from germline and may be a read error. The J gene is TRBJ1-5, the V gene TRBV18, with TRBD1 matching 7 bases. CDR1 and CDR2 from the germline V gene are KGHSH and LQKENI. There are 15 residues in the CDR3. The CDR3 nucleotides read TGTGCCAGCTCGCCACAACAGGGGATAGGTCAGCCCCAGCATTTT. Its protein product is CASSPQQGIGQPQHF.

This chain links TRBV9 with TRBJ2-5; 12 bases are shared with TRBD2. The ends lost 4 bases at V and 3 bases at J; junction bases unmatched: 10. The CDR3 loop spans 17 amino acids. CDR1 and CDR2 (germline): SGDLS, YYNGEE. CDR3 protein: CASSSPGRLAGEETQYF. Written as DNA, the CDR3 is TGTGCCAGCAGCTCCCCCGGGCGACTAGCGGGGGAAGAGACCCAGTACTTC.

The rearrangement joins TRBV2 to TRBJ2-1; 8 bases align to TRBD1. The J segment lost 6 bases and the V segment lost 0 bases, leaving 7 bases of the junction unmatched. Germline V gene lookup returns CDR1 SNHLY and CDR2 FYNNEI. The CDR3 has 16 amino acids. The CDR3 DNA is TGTGCCAGCAGTGAAGCGCTCGGGACAGGTATCAATGAGCAGTTCTTC. Its protein is CASSEALGTGINEQFF.

About this clone: In this CDR3 the conserved last residue, phenylalanine or tryptophan, is missing, so a read error is likely. No DNA is shown, since the ends of the CDR3 on it are uncertain; the CDR3 is the one TCRdb lists. The chain carries TRBV2 and TRBJ1-1; the DNA was not used to check the table's D call, TRBD1. The CDR3 sequence runs 15 residues, both termini included. The V gene's germline CDR1 is SNHLY and CDR2 FYNNEI. The CDR3 sequence is CASSVPARQGLIVEI.

The gene calls are TRBV7-6 and TRBJ1-5; D possibly corresponds to TRBD1 (5 bases). There are 13 residues in the CDR3. Trimming took 3 bases from V and 6 from J, leaving 9 bases between them. The germline gives CDR1 SGHVS, CDR2 FNYEAQ. CDR3 nucleotides: TGTGCCAGCAGCTTGGGGGGTCTTCAGCCCCAGCATTTT. Translated: CASSLGGLQPQHF.